This T cell receptor (beta chain) is drawn from a study of CD8+ T cells in alopecia areata. Study results and limitations: Shared TCR sequences were less clear between patients than in mice, possibly partly from HLA diversity. Numerous expanded lesional clones remained in scalp and blood during tofacitinib.

It was cDNA, reverse transcribed from extracted RNA, that served as the sequencing template. Clones were sequenced by immunoSEQ multiplex PCR, and TCRdb holds only the in-frame ones, with some missing. Found here are fewer than 200,000 clones, around three fifths of them singletons; the top ten hold roughly 12%. Trimming took off 6 bases at V and 2 bases at J, with 17 bases between the two ends. The CDR3 covers 15 residues. Germline V lookup: CDR1 MNHNS, CDR2 SASEGT. This sample's treatment: oral pan-JAK inhibitor, 5-10 mg twice daily. Peripheral blood samples and lesional scalp punch biopsies were obtained from alopecia areata patients. As regards this clone: Its antigen is as yet unknown.

Sequencing used CD8+ T cells sorted from blood, obtained at week 24, from a patient treated with tofacitinib. The chain links TRBV6-1 to TRBJ2-7; a weak D match, TRBD2 (6 bases). This TCR came from a human donor with alopecia areata. This chain's CDR3 is CASSGTLNGAYEQYF. The CDR3 bases are TGTGCCAGCAGCGGGACTTTAAATGGAGCCTACGAGCAGTACTTC.